This entry concerns a single TCR beta chain. This CDR3 is built from 15 residues. The germline V gene has CDR1 MGHRA and CDR2 YSYEKL. Trimming took 1 base from V and 4 from J; bases not matched to a gene: 4. This sample was taken from a study of PD-1 blockade in classical Hodgkin lymphoma. Data came from immunoSEQ multiplex PCR; TCRdb stores just in-frame clones and leaves some out. Found here are roughly 42,000 clones, approximately 71% of them singletons; the top ten hold about 3%. Every one of the patients relapsed after autologous stem cell transplantation (brentuximab vedotin exposure was variable).

The clonotype originates from a human donor with classical Hodgkin lymphoma. The chain recombines TRBV4-1 with TRBJ2-5; 9 bases match TRBD1. The sample in question was peripheral blood mononuclear cells (PBMCs), obtained at baseline. The CDR3 nucleotides are TGCGCCAGCAGCCAAGCCCCGACAGGGGGAGAGACCCAGTACTTC. Amino acid sequence: CASSQAPTGGETQYF.